A selection of T cell receptor beta chains follows, all from one sample in a study of shared clonotypes between healthy human individuals. Clones were read by immunoSEQ multiplex PCR, and TCRdb kept only the in-frame ones, dropping some. The top ten clones hold around 0.14% of a sample with about 2.4 million clones, just over 90% of them seen once. Sequenced: naive CD4+ T cells sorted from blood. Every receptor here comes from a man aged 18 to 35 in good health. Both conserved end residues are part of each CDR3. Each record gives: D gene, V gene, clone size, J gene, CDR3 DNA, CDR3 protein. D genes are given only for firm matches. Size is omitted from some rows. Given values are once, few, many or a class for expanded clones.

D gene: NA; V gene: TRBV7-2; clone size: NA; J gene: TRBJ2-7; CDR3 DNA: TGTGCCAGCAGCCAGTACAACGAGCAGTACTTC; CDR3 protein: CASSQYNEQYF
D gene: NA; V gene: TRBV2; clone size: NA; J gene: TRBJ2-1; CDR3 DNA: TGTGCCAGCAGTCCGACAGGTCCCTACAATGAGCAGTTCTTC; CDR3 protein: CASSPTGPYNEQFF
D gene: NA; V gene: TRBV7-9; clone size: NA; J gene: TRBJ2-5; CDR3 DNA: TGTGCCAGCAGCTCGGGGACGGTGGGGGAGACCCAGTACTTC; CDR3 protein: CASSSGTVGETQYF
D gene: NA; V gene: TRBV5-1; clone size: NA; J gene: TRBJ2-3; CDR3 DNA: TGCGCCAGCAGCATGGGCAACACAGATACGCAGTATTTT; CDR3 protein: CASSMGNTDTQYF
D gene: NA; V gene: TRBV5-4; clone size: NA; J gene: TRBJ2-5; CDR3 DNA: TGTGCCAGCAGCTTTGGGCAGGGGCAAGAGACCCAGTACTTC; CDR3 protein: CASSFGQGQETQYF
D gene: TRBD1; V gene: TRBV5-1; clone size: once; J gene: TRBJ2-3; CDR3 DNA: TGCGCCAGCAGCTTCTGGGACAGGGACACAGATACGCAGTATTTT; CDR3 protein: CASSFWDRDTDTQYF
D gene: NA; V gene: TRBV5-1; clone size: NA; J gene: TRBJ2-5; CDR3 DNA: TGCGCCAGCAGCTCCCCCGGGGTCTTGGAGACCCAGTACTTC; CDR3 protein: CASSSPGVLETQYF
D gene: NA; V gene: TRBV5-6; clone size: few; J gene: TRBJ1-3; CDR3 DNA: TGTGCCAGCAGCTCACAGAGCTCTGGAAACACCATATATTTT; CDR3 protein: CASSSQSSGNTIYF
D gene: NA; V gene: TRBV6-4; clone size: few; J gene: TRBJ1-2; CDR3 DNA: TGTGCCAGCAGTGACAGGGGCTATGGCTACACCTTC; CDR3 protein: CASSDRGYGYTF
D gene: NA; V gene: TRBV29-1; clone size: NA; J gene: TRBJ1-1; CDR3 DNA: TGCAGCGTTCGCGGGGGAGCGACCACTGAAGCTTTCTTT; CDR3 protein: CSVRGGATTEAFF
D gene: NA; V gene: TRBV10-3; clone size: NA; J gene: TRBJ1-2; CDR3 DNA: TGTGCCATCAGTGAGACAGGGTTTGATGGCTACACCTTC; CDR3 protein: CAISETGFDGYTF
D gene: TRBD1; V gene: TRBV2; clone size: NA; J gene: TRBJ1-2; CDR3 DNA: TGTGCCAGCAGTGAAGAGGACAGGATCTATGGCTACACCTTC; CDR3 protein: CASSEEDRIYGYTF
D gene: NA; V gene: TRBV27; clone size: NA; J gene: TRBJ1-1; CDR3 DNA: TGTGCCAGCAGAGGAGTTGTGAACACTGAAGCTTTCTTT; CDR3 protein: CASRGVVNTEAFF
D gene: NA; V gene: TRBV11-2; clone size: NA; J gene: TRBJ2-4; CDR3 DNA: TGTGCCAGCAGCTTAGTCGTAGGGGTTGGAGCCAAAAACATTCAGTACTTC; CDR3 protein: CASSLVVGVGAKNIQYF
D gene: NA; V gene: TRBV5-1; clone size: once; J gene: TRBJ1-2; CDR3 DNA: TGCGCCAGCAGCATAGACGGAGACTATGGCTACACCTTC; CDR3 protein: CASSIDGDYGYTF
D gene: NA; V gene: TRBV28; clone size: once; J gene: TRBJ2-7; CDR3 DNA: TGTGCCAGCACGAGCCAGGGCGCGCACTACGAGCAGTACTTC; CDR3 protein: CASTSQGAHYEQYF
D gene: NA; V gene: TRBV2; clone size: NA; J gene: TRBJ2-6; CDR3 DNA: TGTGCCAGTATTCCCCCGGGAGGGGCCAACGTCCTGACTTTC; CDR3 protein: CASIPPGGANVLTF
D gene: NA; V gene: TRBV30; clone size: once; J gene: TRBJ2-4; CDR3 DNA: TGTGCCTGGAGTGTTCAGGAGCTAGCCAAAAACATTCAGTACTTC; CDR3 protein: CAWSVQELAKNIQYF
D gene: NA; V gene: TRBV2; clone size: NA; J gene: TRBJ1-1; CDR3 DNA: TGTGCCAGCTGGAACAGGGCCATTGAAGCTTTCTTT; CDR3 protein: CASWNRAIEAFF
D gene: TRBD2; V gene: TRBV18; clone size: NA; J gene: TRBJ2-1; CDR3 DNA: TGTGCCAGCTCACCACGGTCGGGACTAGCGGGGGTCTACAATGAGCAGTTCTTC; CDR3 protein: CASSPRSGLAGVYNEQFF
D gene: TRBD2; V gene: TRBV10-3; clone size: NA; J gene: TRBJ2-5; CDR3 DNA: TGTGCCATCGGCCTCCGGGGGGGAGAGACCCAGTACTTC; CDR3 protein: CAIGLRGGETQYF
D gene: NA; V gene: TRBV14; clone size: once; J gene: TRBJ1-1; CDR3 DNA: TGTGCCAGCAGCCAAAACACTGAAGCTTTCTTT; CDR3 protein: CASSQNTEAFF
D gene: NA; V gene: TRBV7-9; clone size: NA; J gene: TRBJ2-3; CDR3 DNA: TGTGCCAGCAGCTTAGCTCGGGGACACACAGATACGCAGTATTTT; CDR3 protein: CASSLARGHTDTQYF
D gene: NA; V gene: TRBV28; clone size: once; J gene: TRBJ1-1; CDR3 DNA: TGTGCCAGCAGTATCCTACAGGGTTGGAACACTGAAGCTTTCTTT; CDR3 protein: CASSILQGWNTEAFF
D gene: NA; V gene: TRBV2; clone size: NA; J gene: TRBJ2-7; CDR3 DNA: TGTGCCAGCAGCCTCATCCGGGACCGAGCCTACGAGCAGTACTTC; CDR3 protein: CASSLIRDRAYEQYF
D gene: NA; V gene: TRBV10-2; clone size: NA; J gene: TRBJ2-5; CDR3 DNA: TGCGCCAGCAGTGAGCGGGAGCGGCTAGAGACCCAGTACTTC; CDR3 protein: CASSERERLETQYF
D gene: NA; V gene: TRBV2; clone size: once; J gene: TRBJ1-1; CDR3 DNA: TGTGCCAGCGGACGTCTTGGGGGGTTTGGCACTGAAGCTTTCTTT; CDR3 protein: CASGRLGGFGTEAFF
D gene: NA; V gene: TRBV4-1; clone size: NA; J gene: TRBJ2-4; CDR3 DNA: TGCGCCAGCAGCCAAGAGGGGCTGCTAGCCAAAAACATTCAGTACTTC; CDR3 protein: CASSQEGLLAKNIQYF
D gene: NA; V gene: TRBV9; clone size: NA; J gene: TRBJ1-4; CDR3 DNA: TGTGCCAGCAGCGGCCTGGGAGGCACTAATGAAAAACTGTTTTTT; CDR3 protein: CASSGLGGTNEKLFF
D gene: NA; V gene: TRBV5-4; clone size: NA; J gene: TRBJ1-1; CDR3 DNA: TGTGCCAGCAGTCGGGGGGGCTCAATGAACACTGAAGCTTTCTTT; CDR3 protein: CASSRGGSMNTEAFF
D gene: NA; V gene: TRBV7-9; clone size: NA; J gene: TRBJ2-7; CDR3 DNA: TGTGCCAGCAGCCCGGTTTATCTCGGGGCAGGCTCCTACGAGCAGTACTTC; CDR3 protein: CASSPVYLGAGSYEQYF
D gene: TRBD2; V gene: TRBV5-1; clone size: NA; J gene: TRBJ2-3; CDR3 DNA: TGCGCCAGCAGCTCACCAATTCTCAACCAGCGGGGGGGCTTAAGCACAGATACGCAGTATTTT; CDR3 protein: CASSSPILNQRGGLSTDTQYF
D gene: NA; V gene: TRBV6-5; clone size: NA; J gene: TRBJ2-1; CDR3 DNA: TGTGCCAGCAGTTACGGGCGAGCGCAGTTCTTC; CDR3 protein: CASSYGRAQFF
D gene: TRBD1; V gene: TRBV18; clone size: NA; J gene: TRBJ2-5; CDR3 DNA: TGTGCCAGCTCACCTTTGGGAGGACAGGGAACGCGGGAGACCCAGTACTTC; CDR3 protein: CASSPLGGQGTRETQYF
D gene: NA; V gene: TRBV5-1; clone size: few; J gene: TRBJ1-5; CDR3 DNA: TGCGCCAGCAGCCCGAGGGGGGGCGGAGGTCAGCCCCAGCATTTT; CDR3 protein: CASSPRGGGGQPQHF
D gene: NA; V gene: TRBV5-3; clone size: NA; J gene: TRBJ1-2; CDR3 DNA: TGTGCCAGAAGGGTTCGTTTGGCGAACTATGGCTACACCTTC; CDR3 protein: CARRVRLANYGYTF
D gene: TRBD2; V gene: TRBV5-4; clone size: NA; J gene: TRBJ2-3; CDR3 DNA: TGTGCCAGCAGTTATACTAGCGGGGGAACAGATACGCAGTATTTT; CDR3 protein: CASSYTSGGTDTQYF
D gene: TRBD1; V gene: TRBV18; clone size: NA; J gene: TRBJ2-7; CDR3 DNA: TGTGCCAGCTCACCACCGCAGGGGGCCTACGAGCAGTACTTC; CDR3 protein: CASSPPQGAYEQYF
D gene: NA; V gene: TRBV7-9; clone size: NA; J gene: TRBJ2-7; CDR3 DNA: TGTGCCAGCAGCGACGACCCCGATTTCGAGCAGTACTTC; CDR3 protein: CASSDDPDFEQYF
D gene: TRBD2; V gene: TRBV11-2; clone size: NA; J gene: TRBJ2-5; CDR3 DNA: TGTGCCAGCAGCCCCGGGGGGGCGGGCTCTCGGAAGACCCAGTACTTC; CDR3 protein: CASSPGGAGSRKTQYF
D gene: TRBD1; V gene: TRBV30; clone size: NA; J gene: TRBJ1-1; CDR3 DNA: TGTGCCTGGAGTGCGACGCCTTTGACAGGGGGGACTGAAGCTTTCTTT; CDR3 protein: CAWSATPLTGGTEAFF
D gene: TRBD1; V gene: TRBV10-3; clone size: NA; J gene: TRBJ1-3; CDR3 DNA: TGTGCCACCAGGACAGGGGCTTCTGGAAACACCATATATTTT; CDR3 protein: CATRTGASGNTIYF
D gene: TRBD2; V gene: TRBV5-6; clone size: NA; J gene: TRBJ2-5; CDR3 DNA: TGTGCCAGCAGCTCCAGTGGTTGGCGGGGGGACGAGGAGACCCAGTACTTC; CDR3 protein: CASSSSGWRGDEETQYF
D gene: NA; V gene: TRBV14; clone size: NA; J gene: TRBJ1-1; CDR3 DNA: TGTGCCAGCAGCTCACGTTTAGTGGGCAGGGAAGCTTTCTTT; CDR3 protein: CASSSRLVGREAFF